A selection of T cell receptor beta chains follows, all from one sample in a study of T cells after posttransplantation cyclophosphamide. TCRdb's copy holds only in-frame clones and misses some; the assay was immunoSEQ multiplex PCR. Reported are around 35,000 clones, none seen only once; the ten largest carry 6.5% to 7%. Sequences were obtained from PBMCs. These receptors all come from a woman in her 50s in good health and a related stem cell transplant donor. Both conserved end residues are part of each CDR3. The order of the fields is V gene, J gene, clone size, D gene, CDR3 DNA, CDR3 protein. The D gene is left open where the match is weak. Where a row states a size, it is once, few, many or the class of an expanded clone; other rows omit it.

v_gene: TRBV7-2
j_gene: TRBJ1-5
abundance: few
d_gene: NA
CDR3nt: TGTGCCAGCAGCTTAACCCCAGGTAACCAGCCCCAGCATTTT
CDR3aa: CASSLTPGNQPQHF

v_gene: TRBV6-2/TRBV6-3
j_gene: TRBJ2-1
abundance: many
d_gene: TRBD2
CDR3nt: TGTGCCAGCAGTTTTCTAGCGGGACCCTACAATGAGCAGTTCTTC
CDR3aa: CASSFLAGPYNEQFF

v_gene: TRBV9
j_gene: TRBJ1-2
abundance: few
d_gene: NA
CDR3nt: TGTGCCAGCGGGCCCATACAGGTCGGCGGTGGCTACACCTTC
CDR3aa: CASGPIQVGGGYTF

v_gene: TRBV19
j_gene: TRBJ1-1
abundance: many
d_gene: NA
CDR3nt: TGTGCCAGTAGTATAGGTGGGTGGAGGGGCACTGAAGCTTTCTTT
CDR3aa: CASSIGGWRGTEAFF

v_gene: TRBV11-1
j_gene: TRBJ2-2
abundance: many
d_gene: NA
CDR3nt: TGTGCCAGCAGCTTAGCGGGGGGTTCCGGGGAGCTGTTTTTT
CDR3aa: CASSLAGGSGELFF

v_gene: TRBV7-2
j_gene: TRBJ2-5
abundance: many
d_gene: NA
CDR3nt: TGTGCCAGCAGAGAAACAGGGCTCTCAGGGACCCAGTACTTC
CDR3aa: CASRETGLSGTQYF

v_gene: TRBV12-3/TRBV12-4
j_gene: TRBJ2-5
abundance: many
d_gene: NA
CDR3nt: TGTGCCAGCAGTTTTAACCAAGAGACCCAGTACTTC
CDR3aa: CASSFNQETQYF

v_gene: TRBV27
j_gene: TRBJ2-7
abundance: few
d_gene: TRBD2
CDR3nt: TGTGCCAGCCCCTCCCTCGCGGGGGGTAGCTCCTACGAGCAGTACTTC
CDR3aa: CASPSLAGGSSYEQYF

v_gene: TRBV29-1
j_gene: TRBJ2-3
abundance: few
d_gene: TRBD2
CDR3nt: TGCAGCGCCTTAGCGGGAGGCGCAGATACGCAGTATTTT
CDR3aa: CSALAGGADTQYF

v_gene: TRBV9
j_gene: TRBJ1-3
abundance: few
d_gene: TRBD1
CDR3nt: TGTGCCAGCAGCTTACGCGTCGGGACAGGTCGTAACACCATATATTTT
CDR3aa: CASSLRVGTGRNTIYF

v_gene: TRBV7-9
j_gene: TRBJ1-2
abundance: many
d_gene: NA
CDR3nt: TGTGCCAGCAGCTTCGGGGAGGGTGGAGGCTACACCTTC
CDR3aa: CASSFGEGGGYTF

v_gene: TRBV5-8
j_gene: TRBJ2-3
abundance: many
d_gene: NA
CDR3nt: TGTGCCAGCACCAGACCCCAGGAGGGGGCAGATACGCAGTATTTT
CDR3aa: CASTRPQEGADTQYF

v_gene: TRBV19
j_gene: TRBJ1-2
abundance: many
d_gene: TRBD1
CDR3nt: TGTGCCAGTAGATCGATTCTCCGGGACAGGGAATTGTGGGGCTACACCTTC
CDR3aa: CASRSILRDRELWGYTF

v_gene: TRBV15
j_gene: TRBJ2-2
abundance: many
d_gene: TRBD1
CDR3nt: TGTGCCACCAGCAGAAGGACAGGAGATAACACCGGGGAGCTGTTTTTT
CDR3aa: CATSRRTGDNTGELFF

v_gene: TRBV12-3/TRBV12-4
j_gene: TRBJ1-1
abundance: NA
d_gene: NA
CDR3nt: TGTGCCAGCAGTTTAGGAGGTCGAGGTCTGAGGGGTTGGGACACTGAAGCTTTCTTT
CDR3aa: CASSLGGRGLRGWDTEAFF

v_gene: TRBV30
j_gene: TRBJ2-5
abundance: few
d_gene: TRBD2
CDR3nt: TGTGCCTGGAGTCTAGCGGGATTGGGGACCCAGTACTTC
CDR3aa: CAWSLAGLGTQYF

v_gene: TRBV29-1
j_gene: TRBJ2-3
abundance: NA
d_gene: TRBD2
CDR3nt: TGCAGCTTTGACCTAGCGGGAGGGCCTCGCACAGATACGCAGTATTTT
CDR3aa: CSFDLAGGPRTDTQYF

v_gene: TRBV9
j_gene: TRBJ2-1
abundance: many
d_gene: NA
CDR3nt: TGTGCCAGCAGCGTAGGCTCTTCGGGCTACAATGAGCAGTTCTTC
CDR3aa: CASSVGSSGYNEQFF

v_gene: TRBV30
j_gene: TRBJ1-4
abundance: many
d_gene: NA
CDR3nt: TGTGCCGGGGGGGATGGATTTAATGAAAAACTGTTTTTT
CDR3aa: CAGGDGFNEKLFF

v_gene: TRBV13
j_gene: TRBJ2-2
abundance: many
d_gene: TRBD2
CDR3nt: TGTGCCAGCAGCTCTCAGCGGGAGGTTGGCGGGGAGCTGTTTTTT
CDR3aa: CASSSQREVGGELFF

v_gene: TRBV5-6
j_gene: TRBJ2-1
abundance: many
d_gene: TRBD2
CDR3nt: TGTGCCAGCAGCTTGCAGGGACTAGCGGGAGGCAATGAGCAGTTCTTC
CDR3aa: CASSLQGLAGGNEQFF

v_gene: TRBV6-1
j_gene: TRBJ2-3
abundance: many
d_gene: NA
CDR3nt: TGTGCCAGCAGTGAATCTAGCCCCTTGGTCCAGTATTTT
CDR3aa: CASSESSPLVQYF

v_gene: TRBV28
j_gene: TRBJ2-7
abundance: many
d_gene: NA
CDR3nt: TGTGCCAGCAGCAGCGATCAGGGTGATTACGAGCAGTACTTC
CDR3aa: CASSSDQGDYEQYF

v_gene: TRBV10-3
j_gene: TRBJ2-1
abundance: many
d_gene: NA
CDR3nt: TGTGCCACCGCTCGTTCGGGCGGGAAGCTTGGGAGCTCCTACAATGAGCAGTTCTTC
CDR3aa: CATARSGGKLGSSYNEQFF

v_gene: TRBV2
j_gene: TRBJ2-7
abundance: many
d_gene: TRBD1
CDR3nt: TGTGCCACCAGCCGGGACAGCGACTACGAGCAGTACTTC
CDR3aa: CATSRDSDYEQYF

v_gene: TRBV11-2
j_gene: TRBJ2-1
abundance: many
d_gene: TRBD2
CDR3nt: TGTGCCAGCAGCAGGACTAGCGGGAGCTTAGACTACAATGAGCAGTTCTTC
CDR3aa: CASSRTSGSLDYNEQFF

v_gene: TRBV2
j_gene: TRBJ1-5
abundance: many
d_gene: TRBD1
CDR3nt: TGTGCCAGCAGTGATGGGACAGAGGCTAATCAGCCCCAGCATTTT
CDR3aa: CASSDGTEANQPQHF

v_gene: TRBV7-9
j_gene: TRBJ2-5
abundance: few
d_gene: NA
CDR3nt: TGTGCCAGCAGCCTACTAGCAGAAAAAGAGACCCAGTACTTC
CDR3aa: CASSLLAEKETQYF

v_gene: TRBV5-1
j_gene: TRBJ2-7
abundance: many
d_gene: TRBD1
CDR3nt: TGCGCCAGCAGCTTGCGGGACAGGGTCTACGAGCAGTACTTC
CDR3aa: CASSLRDRVYEQYF

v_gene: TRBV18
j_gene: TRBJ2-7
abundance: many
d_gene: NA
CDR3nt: TGTGCCAGCTCACCCCCTCAGAGGGGTGACGAGCAGTACTTC
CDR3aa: CASSPPQRGDEQYF

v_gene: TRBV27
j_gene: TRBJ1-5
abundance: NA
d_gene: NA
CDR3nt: TGTGCCAGCAGTTTAGGAGTCGCGGGGACGTTTGGTCAGCCCCAGCATTTT
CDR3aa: CASSLGVAGTFGQPQHF

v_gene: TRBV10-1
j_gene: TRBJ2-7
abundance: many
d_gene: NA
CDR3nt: TGCGCCAGCAGTGAGTCGTCGGTTCCCTCCTACGAGCAGTACTTC
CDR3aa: CASSESSVPSYEQYF

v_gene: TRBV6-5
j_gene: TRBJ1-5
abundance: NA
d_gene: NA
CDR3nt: TGTGCCAGCAGTTACTCGAGACCTCCCGCGGGTCAGCCCCAGCATTTT
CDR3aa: CASSYSRPPAGQPQHF

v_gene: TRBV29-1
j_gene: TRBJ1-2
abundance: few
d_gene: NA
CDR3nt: TGCAGCGTTTTCCCAGGGAGGTATGGCTACACCTTC
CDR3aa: CSVFPGRYGYTF

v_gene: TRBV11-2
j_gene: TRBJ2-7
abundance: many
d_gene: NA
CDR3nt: TGTGCCAGCAGCCCAAGCGGGTTCAGCTCCTACGAGCAGTACTTC
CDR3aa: CASSPSGFSSYEQYF

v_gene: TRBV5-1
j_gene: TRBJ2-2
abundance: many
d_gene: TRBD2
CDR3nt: TGCGCCAGTCGCTCGACTAGCGGGAACACCGGGGAGCTGTTTTTT
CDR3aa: CASRSTSGNTGELFF

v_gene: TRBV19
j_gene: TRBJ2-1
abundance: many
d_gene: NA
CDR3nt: TGTGCCAGTAGTGGTGCGGGACTCCCTATTGGCAATGAGCAGTTCTTC
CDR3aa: CASSGAGLPIGNEQFF

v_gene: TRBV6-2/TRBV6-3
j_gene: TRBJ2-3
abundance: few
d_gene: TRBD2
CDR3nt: TGTGCCAGCAGTGGGCAAGGGACTAGCGGCACAGATACGCAGTATTTT
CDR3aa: CASSGQGTSGTDTQYF

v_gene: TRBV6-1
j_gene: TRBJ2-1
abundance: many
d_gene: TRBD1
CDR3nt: TGTGCCAGCAGTGAGGCTCAAATTCCCGGGACAGGGGCTCGGGATGAGCAGTTCTTC
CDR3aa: CASSEAQIPGTGARDEQFF

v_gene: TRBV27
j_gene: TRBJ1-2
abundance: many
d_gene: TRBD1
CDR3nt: TGTGCCAGCAGTTACGACAGGGTGGGATACCATGGCTACACCTTC
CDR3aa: CASSYDRVGYHGYTF

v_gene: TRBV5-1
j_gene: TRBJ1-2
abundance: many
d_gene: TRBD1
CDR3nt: TGCGCCAGCAGCTGGGGAACAGGGGATGCCTATGGCTACACCTTC
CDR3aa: CASSWGTGDAYGYTF

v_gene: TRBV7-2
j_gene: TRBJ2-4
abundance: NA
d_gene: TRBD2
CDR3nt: TGTGCCAGCAGCTTTGGGCGGCGGCGGGAGGCGAGGGACATTCAGTACTTC
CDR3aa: CASSFGRRREARDIQYF

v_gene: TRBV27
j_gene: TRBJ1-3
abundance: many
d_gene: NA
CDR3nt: TGTGCCAGCAGTTTCCGGGGGGGATCAATTGGCTCTGGAAACACCATATATTTT
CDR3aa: CASSFRGGSIGSGNTIYF

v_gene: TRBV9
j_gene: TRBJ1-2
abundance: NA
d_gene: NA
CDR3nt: TGTGCCAGCAGCGTAACGGGGTTCGACTATGGCTACACCTTC
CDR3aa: CASSVTGFDYGYTF

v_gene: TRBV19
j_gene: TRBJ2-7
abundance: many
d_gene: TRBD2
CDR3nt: TGTGCCAGTAATCCTTCTCGAAGGGCTAGCGGGGGCTTTACCTACGAGCAGTACTTC
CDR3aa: CASNPSRRASGGFTYEQYF

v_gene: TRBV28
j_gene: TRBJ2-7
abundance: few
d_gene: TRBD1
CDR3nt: TGTGCCAGCAGTTTTCCCGGACAGGGGTCCTACGAGCAGTACTTC
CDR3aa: CASSFPGQGSYEQYF

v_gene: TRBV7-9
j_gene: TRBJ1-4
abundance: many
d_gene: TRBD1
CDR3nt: TGTGCCAGCAGCTTACAGACAGGGCACGAAAAACTGTTTTTT
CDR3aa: CASSLQTGHEKLFF

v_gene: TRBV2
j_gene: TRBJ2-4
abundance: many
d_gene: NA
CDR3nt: TGTGCCAGCAGGGCTCTAGCCAAAAACATTCAGTACTTC
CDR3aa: CASRALAKNIQYF

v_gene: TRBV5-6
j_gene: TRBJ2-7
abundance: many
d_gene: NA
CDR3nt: TGTGCCAGCAGCGCAGGATTAGACGAGCAGTACTTC
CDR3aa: CASSAGLDEQYF

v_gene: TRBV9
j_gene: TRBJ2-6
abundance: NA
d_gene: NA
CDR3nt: TGTGCCAGCAGCGATTTGACAGTCTCTGGGGCCAACGTCCTGACTTTC
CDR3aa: CASSDLTVSGANVLTF

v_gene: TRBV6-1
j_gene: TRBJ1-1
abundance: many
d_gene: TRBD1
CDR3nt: TGTGCCAGCAGTGCAAATTGGGGGGGACAGGCGGCTTTCTTT
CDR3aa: CASSANWGGQAAFF

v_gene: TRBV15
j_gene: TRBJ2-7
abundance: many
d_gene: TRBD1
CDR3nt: TGTGCCACCAGCAGGGGGCTAGGACAGGGGGTCGACGAGCAGTACTTC
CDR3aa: CATSRGLGQGVDEQYF

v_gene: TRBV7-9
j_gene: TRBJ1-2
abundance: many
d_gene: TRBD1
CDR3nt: TGTGCCAGCAGCTTAAGGTTGTCGGGACAGGTCGGAGGCTACACCTTC
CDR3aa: CASSLRLSGQVGGYTF

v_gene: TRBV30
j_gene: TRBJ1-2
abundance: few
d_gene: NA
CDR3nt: TGTGCCTGGAGTAAGGGTGGTGGCTACACCTTC
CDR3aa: CAWSKGGGYTF

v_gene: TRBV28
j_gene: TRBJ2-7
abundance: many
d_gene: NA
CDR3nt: TGTGCCAGCAAAAAGCCAGGGAATACCTACGAGCAGTACTTC
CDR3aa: CASKKPGNTYEQYF

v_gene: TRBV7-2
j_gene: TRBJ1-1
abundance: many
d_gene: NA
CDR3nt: TGTGCCAGCAGCTTAGGACAGATCATGAACACTGAAGCTTTCTTT
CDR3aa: CASSLGQIMNTEAFF